This paragraph covers one T cell receptor beta chain sequence. Its antigen remains unknown. This specimen belongs to a study of cytomegalovirus exposure and HLA in healthy donors. Study outcomes and limitations: Based on reports, TCR beta sequences accurately predicted HLA-A and HLA-B alleles for most subjects.

Primers for the PCR totalled 60 Vbeta and 13 Jbeta. Authors' analysis steps: In a later analysis, 8.5 million to 14 million of some 80 million unique beta chains occurred in at least two donors. The method was immunoSEQ multiplex PCR; TCRdb's version includes in-frame clones alone and lacks a portion of them. V and J calls and clone size are as listed in that table; D and trimming were resolved from the DNA. The repertoire holds 180,000 or so clones, with 75% as singletons. With 6 bases removed from V and 5 bases from J, the gap between germline ends came to 16 bases. This CDR3 is built from 14 residues. Germline CDR1 is MNHEY and CDR2 is SVGAGI.

V is TRBV6-5 and J is TRBJ2-5, with D tentatively TRBD2 (5 bases). Sequencing input: PBMCs. The sequence was obtained from a woman aged 40-49 years in good health and CMV-seropositive. The CDR3 region has the DNA TGTGCCAGCAGCCCTCGTAGTAGGGAGGAGACCCAGTACTTC. Translation gives CASSPRSREETQYF.